In this sample, the clone carrying this TCR beta chain turned up once. The target antigen is unknown. Assay used: immunoSEQ multiplex PCR; TCRdb lists only in-frame clones, some missing. Among 95,000 to 100,000 clones listed, roughly nine tenths were seen once. The CDR3 is 13 residues long. Germline-derived CDR1 and CDR2 are MRHNA and SNTAGT. Trimming took 6 bases from V and 3 from J; bases not matched to a gene: 3. These data come from a study of T cell responses to AZD1222 COVID-19 vaccine. Overall study findings and caveats: Variant regions that are unmutated are reportedly the target of nearly half of spike-specific TCRs.

The V gene is TRBV6-4, the J gene TRBJ1-2; 8 bases map to TRBD1. The material was peripheral blood, obtained on day 0 of AZD1222 vaccination. This sequence was found in an adult in good health. The CDR3: CASSTGGDYGYTF. CDR3 bases: TGTGCCAGCAGCACAGGGGGTGACTATGGCTACACCTTC.